The clone carrying this T cell receptor (beta chain) was seen only a few times. The antigen is undetermined. For TCR, cDNA came from 5'RACE template switching, which added a universal primer site and UMIs. Each CDR3 protein is one row after TCRdb ran MiXCR on the 5' RACE reads. The sample has 350,000 or so distinct CDR3 sequences; roughly 8.4% are singletons. The source of the sample is a study of T cells after yellow fever vaccination. Study conclusions and caveats: Some clonotypes, a small share, were shared between CD4 and CD8 compartments.

From germline, CDR1 is MNHEY and CDR2 SVGEGT. V was cut by 10 bases and J by 8 bases, with 21 bases left in between. The CDR3 loop spans 14 amino acids. This specimen was PBMCs, taken around 45 days after the first yellow fever vaccination. V usage is TRBV6-2 or TRBV6-3 and J usage is TRBJ1-5, with D perhaps TRBD1 (6 bases). This receptor was taken from a man between 18 and 35 years old who received the YFV17D yellow fever vaccine. This CDR3 is CATKRDPEGEPQHF. Here the CDR3 DNA reads TGTGCCACCAAAAGGGACCCCGAGGGGGAGCCCCAGCATTTT.